Sequencing of this T cell receptor beta chain was carried out in a study of blood T cells in healthy people across ages. Healthy Caucasian individuals from Russia aged about 6 to 100 served as donors. A second roughly 6 to 12 cycle PCR used barcoded and J-beta primers. TCRdb processed the 5' RACE reads anew with MiXCR; each CDR3 protein has one entry. The sample lists 1.5 million to 2 million distinct CDR3 sequences; around 50% were seen once. Study-level points and caveats: What prevented conclusive comparison of naive and antigen-experienced cells was that PBMCs were unsorted.

The germline V gene encodes CDR1 DFQATT and CDR2 SNEGSKA (reference sequence). Trimming took 0 bases from V and 0 from J, leaving 15 bases between them. This CDR3 is built from 16 residues. This clonotype was detected only a few times. Its specificity is unknown. The V gene is TRBV20-1, the J gene TRBJ2-7; D is perhaps TRBD2 (7 bases). The clonotype originates from a woman in her 40s in good health. The sequenced sample was blood. CDR3: CSARDRRGAFSYEQYF. Here the CDR3 DNA reads TGCAGTGCTAGAGATAGACGGGGGGCCTTCTCCTACGAGCAGTACTTC.